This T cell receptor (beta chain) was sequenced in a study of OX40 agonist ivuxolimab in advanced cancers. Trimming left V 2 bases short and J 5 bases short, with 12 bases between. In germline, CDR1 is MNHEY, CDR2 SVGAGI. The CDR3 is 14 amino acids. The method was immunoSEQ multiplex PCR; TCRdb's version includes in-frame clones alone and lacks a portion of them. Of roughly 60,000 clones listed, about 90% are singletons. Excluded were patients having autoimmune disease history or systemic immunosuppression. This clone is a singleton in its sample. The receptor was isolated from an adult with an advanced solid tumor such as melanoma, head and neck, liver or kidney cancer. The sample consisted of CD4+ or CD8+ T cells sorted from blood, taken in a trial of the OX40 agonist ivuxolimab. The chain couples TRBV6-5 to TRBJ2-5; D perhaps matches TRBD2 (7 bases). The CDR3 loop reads CASSYDRTRETQYF. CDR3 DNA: TGTGCCAGCAGTTACGACAGGACTAGGGAGACCCAGTACTTC.